A single sample gave rise to the 20 T cell receptor beta chains below, sequenced in a study of shared clonotypes between healthy human individuals. Sequencing was performed with immunoSEQ multiplex PCR; in TCRdb, only in-frame clones are kept and a portion is missing. The profile shows 2 million to 2.5 million clones, 92% of them singletons. The sample taken for sequencing was naive CD4+ T cells from PBMCs. Subset of the sample: CD45RA+ positively selected. The source of these receptors is a young man in good health. Some clones in this sample may be carry-over from other donors' samples.

The chain joins TRBV9 to TRBJ2-2; TRBD2 matches 9 bases. V shed 4 bases and J 9 bases; nucleotides not matched to a gene: 16. CDR1 is SGDLS, CDR2 YYNGEE, per germline. The CDR3 is 17 residues long. The CDR3 spells CASSIGRLADVGRELFF. CDR3 coding DNA: TGTGCCAGCAGCATAGGGCGACTAGCGGACGTTGGGCGGGAGCTGTTTTTT.

The chain couples TRBV2 to TRBJ1-4; 7 bases are shared with TRBD1. V shed 6 bases, J shed 8 bases, and the junction held 12 bases outside the gene matches. Germline CDR1 is SNHLY and CDR2 is FYNNEI. The CDR3 has 15 residues. CDR3 region: CASRGPGTEAEKLFF. The CDR3 DNA is TGTGCCAGCAGAGGGCCCGGGACAGAAGCCGAAAAACTGTTTTTT.

In DNA form, the CDR3 reads TGTGCCAGCAGCCTATCGATTGTTGCGAGCTCCTACGAGCAGTACTTC. It yields the protein CASSLSIVASSYEQYF. The chain joins TRBV7-8 to TRBJ2-7; D unresolved. Trimming removed 5 bases from V and 0 bases from J, with 17 bases in between. In germline, CDR1 is SGHVS, CDR2 FQNEAQ. There are 16 residues in the CDR3.

This clone is a singleton in its sample. The rearrangement joins TRBV7-2 to TRBJ1-4; D perhaps matches TRBD1 (6 bases). The CDR3 spans 15 residues. V was cut by 2 bases and J by 7 bases, with 14 bases left in between. Per the germline V gene, CDR1 is SGHTA and CDR2 is FQGNSA. CDR3 loop: CASSLQQGQGEKLFF. In DNA, the CDR3 is TGTGCCAGCAGCTTACAACAGGGCCAGGGTGAAAAACTGTTTTTT.

Regarding this clone: The junction differs from germline at one of its ends, possibly a read error. This rearrangement joins TRBV14 to TRBJ2-3, with D possibly TRBD2 on 5 matching bases. CDR3 length equals 13 residues. The germline V gene has CDR1 SGHDN and CDR2 FVKESK. CDR3 residues: CASSRNSNRGWTF. The DNA for the CDR3 is TGTGCCAGCAGCCGGAACTCTAACCGGGGTTGGACTTTT.

The J gene is TRBJ1-1, the V gene TRBV28; perhaps TRBD1 as D (6 bases). Trimming shortened V by 5 bases and J by 5 bases, and 18 bases separated the two germline ends. CDR1 and CDR2 (germline): MDHEN, SYDVKM. The CDR3 extends over 15 amino acids. CDR3 residues: CASSGQGRVDTEAFF. The CDR3 DNA reads TGTGCCAGCAGTGGGCAGGGGAGGGTAGATACTGAAGCTTTCTTT.

The CDR3 bases are TGTGCCAGCAGTCATGGACAGCCCACTGGGCAGCCCCAGCATTTT. Its protein is CASSHGQPTGQPQHF. The chain joins TRBV6-5 to TRBJ1-5; the D gene is possibly TRBD1 (6 bases). The germline V and J ends were trimmed by 5 bases and 7 bases, with 18 bases remaining between them. CDR1 is MNHEY and CDR2 is SVGAGI in the germline V gene. CDR3 length equals 15 residues.

This clone has more than one count but fewer than ten. The rearrangement links TRBV4-3 to TRBJ2-3, with 15 bases matching TRBD2. CDR1 and CDR2 from the germline V gene are LGHNA and YSLEER. CDR3 size: 17 residues. V lost 4 bases and J lost 3; bases outside the gene matches: 5. This CDR3 reads CASSPGLAGGPTDTQYF. Here the CDR3 DNA reads TGCGCCAGCAGCCCGGGACTAGCGGGAGGCCCGACAGATACGCAGTATTTT.

J is TRBJ2-7 and V is TRBV5-1, with D hard to call. Germline CDR1 and CDR2: SGHRS and YFSETQ. V was clipped by 2 bases and J by 1 base, with 10 bases between them. The CDR3 spans 14 residues. CDR3 region: CASSLRTPSYEQYF. In DNA, the CDR3 is TGCGCCAGCAGCTTACGGACCCCATCCTACGAGCAGTACTTC.

The V gene is TRBV30, the J gene TRBJ2-5; 7 nucleotides agree with TRBD2. The CDR3 has 12 residues. Unmatched junction bases numbered 8, after V lost 2 bases and J lost 11 bases. Germline V lookup: CDR1 GTSNPN, CDR2 SVGIG (reference sequence). CDR3 bases: TGTGCCTGGAGTATCTCCAGCGGGGAGCAGTACTTC. Translation gives CAWSISSGEQYF.

This clone was found a few times. The same CDR3 is also encoded by other DNA sequences in this sample. This chain joins TRBV5-1 and TRBJ1-5; no clear D gene. Trimming pared 0 bases from V and 0 bases from J, leaving 4 bases between. This CDR3 comprises 14 residues. Germline assignment: CDR1 SGHRS and CDR2 YFSETQ. The CDR3 DNA reads TGCGCCAGCAGCTTGGGATATAGCAATCAGCCCCAGCATTTT. Residues: CASSLGYSNQPQHF. The full variable domain, rest sourced from reference TRBV5-1 and TRBJ1-5, is KAGVTQTPRYLIKTRGQQVTLSCSPISGHRSVSWYQQTPGQGLQFLFEYFSETQRNKGNFPGRFSGRQFSNSRSEMNVSTLELGDSALYLCASSLGYSNQPQHFGDGTRLSIL.

V is TRBV2 and J is TRBJ2-5; 7 nucleotides match TRBD1. V lost 10 bases, J lost 1 base, and 6 bases stayed unmatched. The CDR3 runs to 13 residues. Looked up from germline, CDR1 is SNHLY and CDR2 is FYNNEI. DNA for the CDR3: TGTGCCATAGGGGGACAGTTCCAAGAGACCCAGTACTTC. Protein: CAIGGQFQETQYF. Based on the CDR3 plus reference TRBV2 and TRBJ2-5, the full variable domain is EPEVTQTPSHQVTQMGQEVILRCVPISNHLYFYWYRQILGQKVEFLVSFYNNEISEKSEIFDDQFSVERPDGSNFTLKIRSTKLEDSAMYFCAIGGQFQETQYFGPGTRLLVL.

The genes are TRBV11-2 and TRBJ1-5, with a possible D match to TRBD1 (5 bases). The CDR3 extends over 14 amino acids. Germline CDR1 is SGHAT and CDR2 is FQNNGV. The V gene lost 5 bases and the J gene lost 5 bases, with 13 bases spanning the gap. This CDR3 is CASSPGRGDQPQHF. The CDR3 DNA is TGTGCCAGCAGCCCAGGCCGGGGGGATCAGCCCCAGCATTTT.

This clone was detected once. This rearrangement joins TRBV15 to TRBJ1-1, with D unresolved. This CDR3 comprises 13 residues. In germline, CDR1 is LNHNV, CDR2 YYDKDF (reference sequence). V shed 1 base and J shed 3 bases, with 6 bases lying between them. In DNA form, the CDR3 reads TGTGCCACCAGCAGAGGGACGGACACTGAAGCTTTCTTT. This codes for CATSRGTDTEAFF.

The CDR3: CASSGRQGGWYTEAFF. The CDR3 nucleotides read TGTGCCAGCAGTGGAAGACAGGGGGGGTGGTACACTGAAGCTTTCTTT. The chain combines TRBV28 with TRBJ1-1; 9 nucleotides align to TRBD1. Per the germline V gene, CDR1 is MDHEN and CDR2 is SYDVKM. This CDR3 has 16 residues. The trim removed 5 bases at V and 3 bases at J, leaving 10 bases unmatched.

This clone was seen only a few times. The chain joins TRBV11-2 to TRBJ1-1; D is ambiguous. From germline, CDR1 is SGHAT and CDR2 FQNNGV. V gave up 5 bases and J gave up 1 base, with 11 bases separating them. The CDR3 sequence is 14 residues long. The CDR3 sequence: CASSQAWENTEAFF. For the CDR3, the DNA is TGTGCCAGCAGCCAAGCTTGGGAGAACACTGAAGCTTTCTTT.

As for this clone: Mismatch with germline at one junction end may stem from a read error. The chain uses TRBV28 and TRBJ1-1; D possibly corresponds to TRBD1 (6 bases). Per germline, CDR1 MDHEN and CDR2 SYDVKM. This CDR3 has 14 residues. CDR3 bases: TGTGCCAGCAGGGCCTTTAGGGGGAACGCTGAAGCTTTCTTT. It encodes CASRAFRGNAEAFF.

The rearrangement links TRBV9 to TRBJ2-1; no clear D gene. The germline V and J ends were trimmed by 1 base and 9 bases, with 14 bases remaining between them. The germline CDR1 and CDR2 sequences are SGDLS and YYNGEE. The CDR3 sequence is 14 residues long. The CDR3 bases are TGTGCCAGCAGCGTACTACCACTTTTAGGTGAGCAGTTCTTC. It yields the protein CASSVLPLLGEQFF.

This clone showed up just once. The chain links TRBV7-8 to TRBJ2-1; 12 bases fit TRBD2. The J segment lost 7 bases and the V segment lost 4 bases, leaving 11 bases of the junction unmatched. This CDR3 region has 17 residues. The germline gives CDR1 SGHVS, CDR2 FQNEAQ. The CDR3 DNA reads as TGTGCCAGCAGCTCTAGCGGGAGGGCCGGCTCGAGAAATGAGCAGTTCTTC. This gives the protein CASSSSGRAGSRNEQFF.

Notes on this clone: A junction boundary mismatches the germline segment, possibly from a read error. At the DNA level, this CDR3 is encoded by other sequences in the same sample as well. J is TRBJ1-1 and V is TRBV5-1, with D maybe TRBD1 (5 bases). The CDR3 extends over 15 amino acids. Germline V gene lookup returns CDR1 SGHRS and CDR2 YFSETQ. The CDR3 bases are TGCGCCAGCAGCTCGGTCCCCGGGGGTAACACTGAGGCTTTCTTT. This encodes CASSSVPGGNTEAFF.